This T cell receptor (beta chain) stems from a study of cytomegalovirus exposure and HLA in healthy donors. Remarks on this clone: Its antigen remains unknown.

This PCR relied on a set of 60 Vbeta primers and 13 Jbeta primers. Assay: immunoSEQ multiplex PCR; the TCRdb copy retains only in-frame clones and omits some. This sample has fewer than 150,000 clones, with 76% found just once. Per germline, CDR1 SGHNT and CDR2 YYREEE (reference sequence). The CDR3 consists of 12 residues. V gave up 4 bases and J gave up 8 bases, with 12 bases separating them. Study findings and constraints: Earlier results showed most TCR beta V segments being productive about 90% or about 30% of the time. Three CMV-associated chains proved CMV antigen-specific in vitro. Later analysis indicated greater clonal expansion among HLA-associated TCR beta chains than among equally common other chains.

The chain has TRBV5-4 and TRBJ1-2, with a possible D match to TRBD1 (6 bases). The clonotype originates from a man aged 40-49 years in good health and CMV-seronegative. Sequencing was performed on PBMCs. The CDR3 DNA is TGTGCCAGCAGCCCACAGGGTATGGGCTACACCTTC. Translated: CASSPQGMGYTF.